Included here is one T cell receptor beta chain sequence, with context. The data were taken from a study of blood T cell repertoires in COVID-19. Looked up from germline, CDR1 is SGHTA and CDR2 is FQGNSA. The CDR3 is made up of 15 amino acids. V was clipped by 5 bases and J by 5 bases; unmatched bases: 7. Measured with immunoSEQ multiplex PCR; TCRdb has only the in-frame clones, and not every one. The profile covers some 160,000 clones, with roughly 91% appearing a single time and almost 5% taken by the ten largest. Sequenced input: peripheral blood. The source is a man aged 18 to 35 with COVID-19, enrolled during active disease. V is TRBV7-2 and J is TRBJ2-2, with 8 bases identical to TRBD2. The CDR3 reads CASSLSGRKTGELFF. The DNA for the CDR3 is TGTGCCAGCAGCCTAAGCGGGAGAAAAACCGGGGAGCTGTTTTTT.